One and the same sample provided the 29 T cell receptor beta chains below, sequenced in a study of blood T cell repertoires in COVID-19. Using immunoSEQ multiplex PCR, the repertoire was profiled, and TCRdb retains in-frame clones only, with some absent. The table has around 260,000 clones, approximately 92% seen once. Sequenced input: peripheral blood. The receptors stem from a person aged 18-30 years with COVID-19, enrolled during active disease.

This chain connects TRBV9 to TRBJ1-1; D gene ambiguous. Germline V lookup: CDR1 SGDLS, CDR2 YYNGEE. Trimming pared 0 bases from V and 3 bases from J, leaving 6 bases between. This CDR3 contains 13 residues. The CDR3 is CASSVGTHTEAFF. CDR3 DNA sequence: TGTGCCAGCAGCGTAGGTACTCACACTGAAGCTTTCTTT.

The rearrangement uses TRBV18 and TRBJ2-3; D gene uncertain. V gave up 6 bases and J gave up 1 base, with 5 bases separating them. The germline V gene encodes CDR1 KGHSH and CDR2 LQKENI. The CDR3 runs to 12 residues. The CDR3 sequence is CASSPGTDTQYF. The CDR3, as DNA: TGTGCCAGCTCCCCCGGCACAGATACGCAGTATTTT.

V usage is TRBV19 and J usage is TRBJ1-4, with TRBD1 as a possible D gene (6 bases). Germline CDR1 LNHDA, CDR2 SQIVND (reference sequence). Trimming removed 5 bases at V and 6 bases at J, with 13 bases between. The CDR3 extends over 14 amino acids. The CDR3 nucleotides are TGTGCCAGTAGTGTGACAGGTCTTGATGAAAAACTGTTTTTT. This gives the protein CASSVTGLDEKLFF.

In regard to this clone: Other DNA sequences within the sample encode an identical CDR3. V gene TRBV5-6 combines with J gene TRBJ1-2, with 9 bases that match TRBD1. Germline lookup yields CDR1 SGHDT and CDR2 YYEEEE. The CDR3 length is 14 residues. V was pared by 0 bases and J by 4 bases, with 1 base of the junction left unmatched. The CDR3: CASSLGQGVYGYTF. For the CDR3, the DNA is TGTGCCAGCAGCTTGGGACAGGGGGTCTATGGCTACACCTTC.

The V and J genes are TRBV4-3 and TRBJ2-3, with 11 bases fitting TRBD2. From germline, CDR1 is LGHNA and CDR2 YSLEER. This CDR3 is 16 amino acids long. Trimming removed 0 bases from V and 6 bases from J; junction bases left unmatched: 5. CDR3 in DNA: TGCGCCAGCAGCCAAGATCCCTTAGCGGGGGGGGATACGCAGTATTTT. Its translation: CASSQDPLAGGDTQYF.

This chain uses TRBV4-1 with TRBJ2-7; D possibly corresponds to TRBD1 (6 bases). Germline V lookup: CDR1 MGHRA, CDR2 YSYEKL. Trimming removed 3 bases at V and 9 bases at J, with 21 bases between. This CDR3 is 15 amino acids long. The CDR3 reads CASSHRSDSPTGQYF. DNA of the CDR3: TGCGCCAGCAGCCACCGATCGGACAGCCCTACGGGGCAGTACTTC.

The chain combines TRBV18 with TRBJ2-1; possible D gene TRBD1, 6 bases. The CDR3 sequence is 17 residues long. Trimming removed 3 bases at V and 3 bases at J, with 18 bases between. CDR1 and CDR2 from the germline V gene are KGHSH and LQKENI. As DNA, the CDR3 is TGTGCCAGCTCACCCACAGGGTTAAGGGTCAACTACAATGAGCAGTTCTTC. Translated, it gives CASSPTGLRVNYNEQFF.

The chain is built from TRBV11-2 and TRBJ1-1, with D perhaps matching TRBD1 (5 bases). Germline V CDR1 and CDR2: SGHAT, FQNNGV. Trimming removed 5 bases at V and 2 bases at J, with 18 bases between. The length of the CDR3 is 16 residues. The CDR3 DNA is TGTGCCAGCAGCCCCGCCGGGGGATTGGGTAACACTGAAGCTTTCTTT. This translates into CASSPAGGLGNTEAFF.

This chain uses TRBV7-9 with TRBJ1-5; D not resolved. The CDR3 loop spans 14 amino acids. Germline V gives CDR1 SEHNR, CDR2 FQNEAQ (reference sequence). Trimming pared 4 bases from V and 2 bases from J, leaving 9 bases between. The CDR3 region has the DNA TGTGCCAGCAGCTCCGAAACGGGCAATCAGCCCCAGCATTTT. Its translation: CASSSETGNQPQHF.

The chain uses TRBV27 and TRBJ2-2, with TRBD1 identical over 7 bases. Germline values: CDR1 MNHEY, CDR2 SMNVEV (reference sequence). V was pared by 0 bases and J by 4 bases, with 5 bases of the junction left unmatched. The CDR3 spans 16 residues. The CDR3 coding sequence is TGTGCCAGCAGTTTATCAGGACAGGCGTCCACCGGGGAGCTGTTTTTT. This codes for CASSLSGQASTGELFF.

The chain recombines TRBV2 with TRBJ1-2, with D unresolved. V gave up 2 bases and J gave up 2 bases, with 6 bases separating them. The CDR3 runs to 13 residues. The germline gives CDR1 SNHLY, CDR2 FYNNEI. The CDR3 loop reads CASSELSNYGYTF. CDR3 in DNA: TGTGCCAGCAGTGAATTGAGCAACTATGGCTACACCTTC.

J is TRBJ2-3 and V is TRBV3-1 (or the pseudogene TRBV3-2); no definite D call. The CDR3 covers 14 residues. Germline V CDR1 and CDR2: LGHDT, YNNKEL (reference sequence). V lost 0 bases and J lost 4, with 8 bases in between. The CDR3 loop is CASSQDEVPDTQYF. Written as DNA, the CDR3 is TGTGCCAGCAGCCAAGACGAGGTCCCAGATACGCAGTATTTT.

V gene TRBV9 combines with J gene TRBJ2-1, with TRBD2 matching over 11 bases. The CDR3 extends over 17 amino acids. The junction had 16 bases not matched to a gene; V was cut back by 4 bases and J by 10 bases. Looked up from germline, CDR1 is SGDLS and CDR2 is YYNGEE. CDR3 bases: TGTGCCAGCAGCCTCGCGCCGACTAGCGGGGCCTACGGGGAGCAGTTCTTC. Protein: CASSLAPTSGAYGEQFF.

The V gene is TRBV19, the J gene TRBJ1-5; 7 bases fit TRBD1. Germline V gene data show CDR1 as LNHDA and CDR2 as SQIVND (reference sequence). This CDR3 spans 16 amino acids. Losses at the gene ends were 5 bases for V and 3 bases for J; bases not matched to a gene: 10. CDR3 protein: CASSPRTGGANQPQHF. DNA of the CDR3: TGTGCCAGTAGTCCGAGGACAGGCGGAGCCAATCAGCCCCAGCATTTT.

The J gene is TRBJ2-1, the V gene TRBV19, with TRBD2 matching over 7 bases. CDR1 is LNHDA, CDR2 SQIVND, per germline (reference sequence). Losses at the gene ends were 6 bases for V and 1 base for J; bases not matched to a gene: 18. This CDR3 comprises 19 residues. For the CDR3, the DNA is TGTGCCAGTAGGTCTTGGAGCTACTCTAGCGGCTTTTCCTACAATGAGCAGTTCTTC. Translating it yields CASRSWSYSSGFSYNEQFF.

The chain has TRBV7-2 and TRBJ2-7, with TRBD2 matching over 10 bases. From germline, CDR1 is SGHTA and CDR2 FQGNSA. The V and J ends lost 3 bases and 2 bases, in that order; junction bases with no gene match: 4. The CDR3 has 15 amino acids. This CDR3 is CASSLITSGAYEQYF. CDR3 DNA: TGTGCCAGCAGCTTGATTACTAGCGGGGCCTACGAGCAGTACTTC.

The chain combines TRBV21-1 with TRBJ1-5. TRBV21-1 is deemed a pseudogene. The CDR3 contains 17 residues. CDR3 DNA: TGTGCCAGCGGAGCGGCAAGCACCTTCCTTAGCAATCAGCCCCAGCATTTT. Encoded protein: CASGAASTFLSNQPQHF.

CDR3 residues: CASSLELSYEQYF. CDR3 DNA sequence: TGCGCCAGCAGCTTGGAACTATCCTACGAGCAGTACTTC. The chain combines TRBV5-1 with TRBJ2-7; D gene ambiguous. Trimming stripped 0 bases from V and 1 base from J, with 5 bases between. Germline loops: CDR1 SGHRS, CDR2 YFSETQ. The CDR3 totals 13 residues.

The chain links TRBV3-1 (or the pseudogene TRBV3-2) to TRBJ1-5; D is unclear. Germline V lookup: CDR1 LGHDT, CDR2 YNNKEL (reference sequence). Trimming stripped 2 bases from V and 6 bases from J, with 5 bases between. This CDR3 spans 12 amino acids. The CDR3 region has the DNA TGTGCCAGCAGCCAAATCGGTCAGCCCCAGCATTTT. Translation gives CASSQIGQPQHF.

The chain couples TRBV20-1 to TRBJ2-1, with D unclear. The CDR3 contains 11 residues. Trimming shortened V by 7 bases and J by 8 bases, and 12 bases separated the two germline ends. Germline CDR1 is DFQATT and CDR2 is SNEGSKA (reference sequence). The CDR3 DNA reads TGCAGTGGTTCCAGGTTCGATGAGCAGTTCTTC. Its translation is CSGSRFDEQFF.

With regard to this clone: Other DNA sequences of this sample code for an identical CDR3. The V gene is TRBV15, the J gene TRBJ1-1; a weak D match, TRBD1 (6 bases). Per the germline V gene, CDR1 is LNHNV and CDR2 is YYDKDF (reference sequence). This CDR3 region has 13 residues. The V end was cut by 0 bases, the J end by 4 bases, with 6 bases between. The CDR3 loop is CATSREGGTEAFF. The DNA of the CDR3 is TGTGCCACCAGCAGAGAAGGGGGCACTGAAGCTTTCTTT.

J is TRBJ1-2 and V is TRBV6-1, with D unclear. Trimming pared 1 base from V and 0 bases from J, leaving 9 bases between. Looked up from germline, CDR1 is MNHNS and CDR2 is SASEGT. CDR3 size: 15 residues. The CDR3 loop is CASSEGAVSNYGYTF. In nucleotides, the CDR3 is TGTGCCAGCAGTGAAGGGGCAGTATCTAACTATGGCTACACCTTC.

The CDR3 DNA is TGTGCCACCAGTTGGGGGGGGACCCAGTACTTC. It yields the protein CATSWGGTQYF. The chain uses TRBV24-1 and TRBJ2-5; 7 positions agree with TRBD2. The J segment lost 7 bases and the V segment lost 6 bases, leaving 1 base of the junction unmatched. The CDR3 has 11 amino acids. Looked up from germline, CDR1 is KGHDR and CDR2 is SFDVKD.

The CDR3 protein is CASSQTLAGINTGELFF. CDR3 in DNA: TGTGCCAGCAGCCAAACGTTAGCGGGGATTAACACCGGGGAGCTGTTTTTT. This sequence joins TRBV3-1 (or the pseudogene TRBV3-2) and TRBJ2-2; 8 nucleotides agree with TRBD2. The trim removed 2 bases at V and 2 bases at J, leaving 7 bases unmatched. The CDR3 consists of 17 residues. Germline CDR1 LGHDT, CDR2 YNNKEL (reference sequence).

The chain joins TRBV6-5 to TRBJ2-7; TRBD1 matches at 7 bases. The CDR3 totals 12 residues. J gave up 5 bases and V 8 bases, and 6 bases lay outside the gene matches. Germline V gene lookup returns CDR1 MNHEY and CDR2 SVGAGI. CDR3 DNA: TGTGCCAGCCGGCTAGGGGGCCACGAGCAGTACTTC. It yields the protein CASRLGGHEQYF.

The rearrangement links TRBV7-3 to TRBJ2-3; possibly TRBD1 for D (5 bases). V lost 4 bases, J lost 5 bases, and 7 bases lay in between. The CDR3 length is 12 residues. Germline CDR1 reads SGHTA; CDR2 reads FQGTGA. CDR3 sequence (DNA): TGTGCCAGCAGCTCGCAGGGAGATACGCAGTATTTT. Translation gives CASSSQGDTQYF. The complete variable domain, with remaining parts taken from reference TRBV7-3 and TRBJ2-3, reads GAGVSQTPSNKVTEKGKYVELRCDPISGHTALYWYRQSLGQGPEFLIYFQGTGAADDSGLPNDRFFAVRPEGSVSTLKIQRTERGDSAVYLCASSSQGDTQYFGPGTRLTVL.

The chain links TRBV6-1 to TRBJ1-5; D is uncertain. Trimming took 6 bases from V and 0 from J, leaving 6 bases between them. Germline V gene data show CDR1 as MNHNS and CDR2 as SASEGT. This CDR3 spans 13 amino acids. In DNA, the CDR3 is TGTGCCAGCAGCGGGGATAGCAATCAGCCCCAGCATTTT. As protein: CASSGDSNQPQHF.

This sequence joins TRBV28 and TRBJ2-7; 10 bases align to TRBD2. This CDR3 is built from 15 residues. Trimming cost V 6 bases and J 0 bases; bases outside gene matches: 5. Germline V gene sequence: CDR1 MDHEN, CDR2 SYDVKM. CDR3 region: CASRPSSGSSYEQYF. Here the CDR3 DNA reads TGTGCCAGCAGGCCTTCTAGCGGGAGCTCCTACGAGCAGTACTTC.

V and J are TRBV9 and TRBJ1-1, with D possibly being TRBD1 (5 bases). In germline, CDR1 is SGDLS, CDR2 YYNGEE. The CDR3 covers 14 residues. Deletions cut 2 bases from V and 1 base from J, with 9 bases between. CDR3 amino acids: CASSVGTGNTEAFF. The CDR3 nucleotides read TGTGCCAGCAGCGTCGGTACAGGGAACACTGAAGCTTTCTTT.